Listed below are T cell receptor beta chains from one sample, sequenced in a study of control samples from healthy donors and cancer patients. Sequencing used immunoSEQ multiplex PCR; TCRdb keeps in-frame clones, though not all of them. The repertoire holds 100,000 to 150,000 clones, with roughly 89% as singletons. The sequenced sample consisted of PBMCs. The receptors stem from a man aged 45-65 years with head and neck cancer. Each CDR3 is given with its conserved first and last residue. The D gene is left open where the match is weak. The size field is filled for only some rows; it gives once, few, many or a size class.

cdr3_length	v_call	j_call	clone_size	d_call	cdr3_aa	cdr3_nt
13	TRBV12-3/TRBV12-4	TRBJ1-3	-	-	CASSSKDLYTIYF	TGTGCCAGCAGCTCGAAGGACCTCTACACCATATATTTT
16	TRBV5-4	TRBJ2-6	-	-	CASSLEGAIGANVLTF	TGTGCCAGCAGCTTGGAAGGGGCGATTGGGGCCAACGTCCTGACTTTC
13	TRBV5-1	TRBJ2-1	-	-	CASSSSPGDEQFF	TGCGCCAGCAGCTCCTCACCGGGGGATGAGCAGTTCTTC
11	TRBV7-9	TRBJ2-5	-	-	CASSFQETQYF	TGTGCCAGCAGCTTCCAAGAGACCCAGTACTTC
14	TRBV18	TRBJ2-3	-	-	CASSPPPASDTQYF	TGTGCCAGCTCACCACCGCCAGCTAGTGATACGCAGTATTTT
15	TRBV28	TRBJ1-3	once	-	CASSAAGRPGNTIYF	TGTGCCAGCAGTGCCGCGGGGCGGCCGGGAAACACCATATATTTT
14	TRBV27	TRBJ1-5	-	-	CASSLGGAGQPQHF	TGTGCCAGCAGTTTAGGGGGGGCAGGTCAGCCCCAGCATTTT
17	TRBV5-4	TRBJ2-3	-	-	CASSLGLAPMETDTQYF	TGTGCCAGCAGCTTGGGGCTAGCCCCTATGGAGACAGATACGCAGTATTTT
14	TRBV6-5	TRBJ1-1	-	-	CASSRGGMNTEAFF	TGTGCCAGCAGTCGGGGGGGGATGAACACTGAAGCTTTCTTT
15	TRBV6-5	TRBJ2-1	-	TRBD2	CASSSGTSGMNEQFF	TGTGCCAGCAGTTCAGGGACTAGCGGGATGAATGAGCAGTTCTTC
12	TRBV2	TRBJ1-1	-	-	CASRGRVTEAFF	TGTGCCAGCAGGGGACGTGTGACTGAAGCTTTCTTT
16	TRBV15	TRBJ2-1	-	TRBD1	CATSGPGTGVGNEQFF	TGTGCCACCAGCGGCCCCGGGACAGGGGTTGGAAATGAGCAGTTCTTC
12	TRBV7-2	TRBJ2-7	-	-	CASSLAGTAQYF	TGTGCCAGCAGCTTGGCAGGGACGGCGCAGTACTTC
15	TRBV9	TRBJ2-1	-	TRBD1	CASSEQGSSYNEQFF	TGTGCCAGCAGCGAACAGGGGAGCTCCTACAATGAGCAGTTCTTC
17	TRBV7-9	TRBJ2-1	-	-	CASTGLMAGGLYNEQFF	TGTGCCAGCACCGGCTTGATGGCTGGGGGCCTTTACAATGAGCAGTTCTTC
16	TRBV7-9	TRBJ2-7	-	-	CASSLVPDEPPYEQYF	TGTGCCAGCAGCTTAGTGCCGGACGAGCCGCCCTACGAGCAGTACTTC
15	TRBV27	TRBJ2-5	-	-	CASSSLWTVGETQYF	TGTGCCAGCAGTTCACTCTGGACGGTCGGGGAGACCCAGTACTTC
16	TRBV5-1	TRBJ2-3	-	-	CASSLAARRGTDTQYF	TGCGCCAGCAGCTTGGCAGCCCGCAGGGGCACAGATACGCAGTATTTT
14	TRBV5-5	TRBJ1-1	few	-	CASSLDAYQLEAFF	TGTGCCAGCAGCTTGGATGCCTACCAGCTTGAAGCTTTCTTT
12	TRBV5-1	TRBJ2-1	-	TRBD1	CASGPGGGRQFF	TGCGCCAGCGGACCAGGGGGTGGGCGGCAGTTCTTC
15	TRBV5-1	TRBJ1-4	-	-	CASSPQGHANEKLFF	TGCGCCAGCAGCCCCCAGGGTCACGCTAATGAAAAACTGTTTTTT
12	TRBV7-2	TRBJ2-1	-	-	CASSLVGNEQFF	TGTGCCAGCAGCTTAGTGGGGAATGAGCAGTTCTTC
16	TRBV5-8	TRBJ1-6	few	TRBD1	CASSLDGTGLNSPLHF	TGTGCCAGCAGCTTGGACGGGACAGGGCTAAATTCACCCCTCCACTTT
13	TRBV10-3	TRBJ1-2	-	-	CAISESGSYGYTF	TGTGCCATCAGTGAGTCGGGCAGCTATGGCTACACCTTC
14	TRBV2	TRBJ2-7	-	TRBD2	CASSPTAGDYEQYF	TGTGCCAGCAGTCCCACGGCGGGGGACTACGAGCAGTACTTC
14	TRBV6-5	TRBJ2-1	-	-	CASSYRGQRNEQFF	TGTGCCAGCAGTTATCGTGGTCAGCGCAATGAGCAGTTCTTC
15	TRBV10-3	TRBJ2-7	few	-	CAITDGGTGTYEQYF	TGTGCCATCACTGACGGTGGGACGGGGACCTACGAGCAGTACTTC
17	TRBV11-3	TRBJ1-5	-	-	CASSSIGCQGENQPQHF	TGTGCCAGCAGCTCTATCGGTTGCCAAGGGGAAAATCAGCCCCAGCATTTT
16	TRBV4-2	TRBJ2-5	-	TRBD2	CASSRNAGGRGETQYF	TGTGCCAGCAGCCGTAATGCGGGAGGTCGGGGAGAGACCCAGTACTTC
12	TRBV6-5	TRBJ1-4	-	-	CAISLLNEKLFF	TGTGCCATATCCCTCTTGAATGAAAAACTGTTTTTT
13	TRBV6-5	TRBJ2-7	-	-	CASSYSEGRGQYF	TGTGCCAGCAGTTACTCCGAGGGTCGGGGCCAGTACTTC
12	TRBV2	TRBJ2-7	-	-	CASRVEGYEQYF	TGTGCCAGCAGAGTCGAGGGTTACGAGCAGTACTTC
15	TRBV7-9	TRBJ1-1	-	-	CASSLGDFGGRTAFF	TGTGCCAGCAGCTTAGGGGACTTTGGGGGGCGCACCGCTTTCTTT
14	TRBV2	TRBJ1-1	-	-	CASSLTALNTEAFF	TGTGCCAGCAGTTTGACAGCCCTGAACACTGAAGCTTTCTTT
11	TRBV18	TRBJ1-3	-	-	CASYLGNTIYF	TGTGCCAGCTACTTAGGAAACACCATATATTTT
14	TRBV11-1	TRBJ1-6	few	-	CASSFRIGASPLHF	TGTGCCAGCAGCTTCCGGATCGGAGCTTCACCCCTCCACTTT
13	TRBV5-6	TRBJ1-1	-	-	CASSLPGGTEAFF	TGTGCCAGCAGCTTGCCTGGTGGCACTGAAGCTTTCTTT
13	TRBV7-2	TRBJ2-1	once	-	CASSLTRGGEQFF	TGTGCCAGCAGCTTAACGAGGGGAGGTGAGCAGTTCTTC
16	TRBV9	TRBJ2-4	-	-	CASSVAGGGIGDIQYF	TGTGCCAGCAGCGTGGCAGGGGGAGGAATCGGGGACATTCAGTACTTC
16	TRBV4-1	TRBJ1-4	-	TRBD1	CASSHTGGEANEKLFF	TGCGCCAGCAGCCATACAGGGGGCGAGGCTAATGAAAAACTGTTTTTT
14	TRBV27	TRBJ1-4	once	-	CASSLRAYSEKLFF	TGTGCCAGCAGTTTGAGGGCATACAGTGAAAAACTGTTTTTT
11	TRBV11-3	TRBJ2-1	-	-	CASSHRREQFF	TGTGCCAGCAGCCATAGACGGGAGCAGTTCTTC
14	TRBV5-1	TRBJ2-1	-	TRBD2	CASSFSGGGNEQFF	TGCGCCAGCAGCTTCAGCGGGGGCGGGAATGAGCAGTTCTTC
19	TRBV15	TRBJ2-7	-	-	CATSRSVALLDVGSNEQYF	TGTGCCACCAGCAGAAGCGTTGCCTTACTAGATGTAGGCTCTAACGAGCAGTACTTC
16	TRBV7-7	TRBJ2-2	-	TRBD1	CASSLGQGAKTGELFF	TGTGCCAGCAGCTTAGGACAGGGGGCAAAAACCGGGGAGCTGTTTTTT
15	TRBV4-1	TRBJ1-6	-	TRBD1	CASSRPGQSNSPLHF	TGCGCCAGCAGCAGACCGGGACAGAGTAATTCACCCCTCCACTTT
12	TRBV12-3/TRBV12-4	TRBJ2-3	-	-	CASSGIADTQYF	TGTGCCAGCAGTGGAATTGCAGATACGCAGTATTTT
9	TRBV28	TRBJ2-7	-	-	CASGPLQYF	TGTGCCAGCGGACCTCTACAGTACTTC
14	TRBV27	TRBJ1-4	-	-	CASSLLRGNEKLFF	TGTGCCAGCAGTTTACTAAGGGGGAATGAAAAACTGTTTTTT
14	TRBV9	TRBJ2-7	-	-	CASSVYAGKGEQYF	TGTGCCAGCAGCGTTTACGCAGGCAAGGGGGAGCAGTACTTC
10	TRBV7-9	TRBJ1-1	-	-	CASSLAEAFF	TGTGCCAGCAGCTTAGCGGAAGCTTTCTTT
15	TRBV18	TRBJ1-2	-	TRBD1	CASSPRETGDYGYTF	TGTGCCAGCTCACCACGAGAGACAGGGGACTATGGCTACACCTTC